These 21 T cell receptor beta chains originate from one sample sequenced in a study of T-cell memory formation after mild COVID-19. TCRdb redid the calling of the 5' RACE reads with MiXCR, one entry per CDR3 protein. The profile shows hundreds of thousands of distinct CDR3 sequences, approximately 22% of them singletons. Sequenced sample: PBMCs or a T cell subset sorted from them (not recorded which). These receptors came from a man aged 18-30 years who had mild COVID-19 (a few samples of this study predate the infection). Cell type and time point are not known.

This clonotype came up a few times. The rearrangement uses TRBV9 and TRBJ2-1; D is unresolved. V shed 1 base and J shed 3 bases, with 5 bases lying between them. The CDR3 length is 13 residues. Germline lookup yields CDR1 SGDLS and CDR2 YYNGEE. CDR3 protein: CASSVRHYNEQFF. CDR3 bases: TGTGCCAGCAGCGTACGCCACTACAATGAGCAGTTCTTC.

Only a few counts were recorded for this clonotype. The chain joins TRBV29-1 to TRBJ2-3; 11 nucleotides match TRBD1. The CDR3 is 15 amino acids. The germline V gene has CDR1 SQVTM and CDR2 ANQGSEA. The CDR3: CGGLRTGGETDTQYF. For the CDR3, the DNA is TGCGGGGGCTTGAGGACAGGGGGCGAGACAGATACGCAGTATTTT.

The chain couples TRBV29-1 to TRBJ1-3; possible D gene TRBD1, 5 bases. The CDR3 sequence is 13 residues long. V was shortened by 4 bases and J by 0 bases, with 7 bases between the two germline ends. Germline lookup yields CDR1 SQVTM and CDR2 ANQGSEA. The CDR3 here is CSVGQHSGNTIYF. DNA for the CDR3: TGCAGCGTTGGACAGCACTCTGGAAACACCATATATTTT.

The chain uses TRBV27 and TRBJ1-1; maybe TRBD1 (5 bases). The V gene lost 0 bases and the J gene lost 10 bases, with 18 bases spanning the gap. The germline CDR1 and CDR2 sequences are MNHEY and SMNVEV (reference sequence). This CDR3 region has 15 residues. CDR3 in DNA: TGTGCCAGCAGTTTATCGTTGGGGACCCCTCCCCGAGCTTTCTTT. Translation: CASSLSLGTPPRAFF.

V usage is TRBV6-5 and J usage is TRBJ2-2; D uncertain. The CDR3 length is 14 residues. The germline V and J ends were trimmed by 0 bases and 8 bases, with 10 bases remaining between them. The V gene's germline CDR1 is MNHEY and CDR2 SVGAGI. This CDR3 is CASSYSKGQGELFF. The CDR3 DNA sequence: TGTGCCAGCAGTTACTCGAAGGGCCAGGGGGAGCTGTTTTTT.

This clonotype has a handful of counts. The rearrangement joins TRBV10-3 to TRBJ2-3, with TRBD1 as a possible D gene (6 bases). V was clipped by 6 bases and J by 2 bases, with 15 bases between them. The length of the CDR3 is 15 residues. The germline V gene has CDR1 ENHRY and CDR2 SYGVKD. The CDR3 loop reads CAIRERQEPTDTQYF. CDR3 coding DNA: TGTGCCATCAGAGAACGACAGGAACCCACAGATACGCAGTATTTT.

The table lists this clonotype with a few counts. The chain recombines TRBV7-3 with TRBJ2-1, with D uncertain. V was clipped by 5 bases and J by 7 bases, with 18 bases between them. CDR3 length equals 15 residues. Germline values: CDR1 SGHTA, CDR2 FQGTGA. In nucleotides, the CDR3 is TGTGCCAGCAGCGCCAGACTTACCTCTCGTAATGAGCAGTTCTTC. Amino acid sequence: CASSARLTSRNEQFF.

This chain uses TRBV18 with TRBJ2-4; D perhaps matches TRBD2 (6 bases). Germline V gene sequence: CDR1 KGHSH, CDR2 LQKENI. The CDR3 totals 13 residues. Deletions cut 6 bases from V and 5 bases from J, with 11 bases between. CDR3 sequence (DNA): TGTGCCAGCTCCCCCGGGAGCCAAAACATTCAGTACTTC. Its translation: CASSPGSQNIQYF.

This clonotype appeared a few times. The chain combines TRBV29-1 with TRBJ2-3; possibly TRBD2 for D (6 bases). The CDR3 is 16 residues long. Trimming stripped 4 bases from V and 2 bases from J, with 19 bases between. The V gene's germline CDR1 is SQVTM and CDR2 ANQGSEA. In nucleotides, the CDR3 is TGCAGCGTTGTCTACTGGGACTCCGAGTTCACAGATACGCAGTATTTT. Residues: CSVVYWDSEFTDTQYF.

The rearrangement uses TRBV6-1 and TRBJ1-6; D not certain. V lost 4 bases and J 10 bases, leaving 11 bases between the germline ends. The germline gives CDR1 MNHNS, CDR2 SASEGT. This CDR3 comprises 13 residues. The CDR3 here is CASSAGFGSPLHF. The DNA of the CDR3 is TGTGCCAGCAGTGCTGGATTTGGCTCACCCCTCCACTTT.

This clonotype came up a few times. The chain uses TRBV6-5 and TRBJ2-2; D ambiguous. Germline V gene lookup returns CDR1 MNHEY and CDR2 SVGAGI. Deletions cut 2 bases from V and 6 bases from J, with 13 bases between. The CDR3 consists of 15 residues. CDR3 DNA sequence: TGTGCCAGCAGTTACAACGAAGCTCGTGCCGGGGAGCTGTTTTTT. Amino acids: CASSYNEARAGELFF.

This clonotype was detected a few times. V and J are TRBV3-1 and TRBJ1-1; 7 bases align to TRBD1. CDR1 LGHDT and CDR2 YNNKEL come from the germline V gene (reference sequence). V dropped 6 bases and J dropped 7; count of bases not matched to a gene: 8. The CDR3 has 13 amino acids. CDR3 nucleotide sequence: TGTGCCAGCAGACACTCAGGGGGAAGTGAAGCTTTCTTT. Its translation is CASRHSGGSEAFF. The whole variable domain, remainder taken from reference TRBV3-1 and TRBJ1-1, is DTAVSQTPKYLVTQMGNDKSIKCEQNLGHDTMYWYKQDSKKFLKIMFSYNNKELIINETVPNRFSPKSPDKAHLNLHINSLELGDSAVYFCASRHSGGSEAFFGQGTRLTVV.

CDR3 DNA sequence: TGTGCCAGCAGCTTAGCTAGCCTGTACAATGAGCAGTTCTTC. It yields the protein CASSLASLYNEQFF. This chain connects TRBV7-9 to TRBJ2-1; D ambiguous. This CDR3 spans 14 amino acids. The germline V gene has CDR1 SEHNR and CDR2 FQNEAQ (reference sequence). V was trimmed by 0 bases and J by 4 bases, leaving 7 bases between them.

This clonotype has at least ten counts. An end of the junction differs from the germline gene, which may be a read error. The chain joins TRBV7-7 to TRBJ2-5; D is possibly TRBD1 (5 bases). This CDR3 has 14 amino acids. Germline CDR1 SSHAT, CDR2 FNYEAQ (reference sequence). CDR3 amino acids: CASSPQQGQETQYF. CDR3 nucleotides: TGTGCTAGCAGCCCGCAGCAGGGACAAGAGACCCAGTACTTC.

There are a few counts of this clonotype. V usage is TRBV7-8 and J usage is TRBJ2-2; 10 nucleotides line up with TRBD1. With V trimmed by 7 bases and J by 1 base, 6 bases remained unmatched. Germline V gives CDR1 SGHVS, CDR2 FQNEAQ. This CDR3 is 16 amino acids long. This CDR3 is CASTDGTGENTGELFF. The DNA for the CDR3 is TGTGCCAGCACCGATGGGACAGGGGAGAACACCGGGGAGCTGTTTTTT. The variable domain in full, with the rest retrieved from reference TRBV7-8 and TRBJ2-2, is GAGVSQSPRYKVAKRGQDVALRCDPISGHVSLFWYQQALGQGPEFLTYFQNEAQLDKSGLPSDRFFAERPEGSVSTLKIQRTQQEDSAVYLCASTDGTGENTGELFFGEGSRLTVL.

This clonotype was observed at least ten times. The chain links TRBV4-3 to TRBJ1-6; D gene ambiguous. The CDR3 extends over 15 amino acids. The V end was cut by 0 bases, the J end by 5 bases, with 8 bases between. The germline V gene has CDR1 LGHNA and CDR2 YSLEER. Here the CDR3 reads CASSQETADNSPLHF. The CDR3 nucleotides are TGCGCCAGCAGCCAAGAAACGGCAGATAATTCACCCCTCCACTTT.

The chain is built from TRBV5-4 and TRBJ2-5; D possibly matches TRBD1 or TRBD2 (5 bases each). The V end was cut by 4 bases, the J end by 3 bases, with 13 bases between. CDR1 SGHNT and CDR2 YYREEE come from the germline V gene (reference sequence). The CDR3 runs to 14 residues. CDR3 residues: CASSIGSREETQYF. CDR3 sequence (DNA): TGTGCCAGCAGCATAGGGAGCAGGGAAGAGACCCAGTACTTC.

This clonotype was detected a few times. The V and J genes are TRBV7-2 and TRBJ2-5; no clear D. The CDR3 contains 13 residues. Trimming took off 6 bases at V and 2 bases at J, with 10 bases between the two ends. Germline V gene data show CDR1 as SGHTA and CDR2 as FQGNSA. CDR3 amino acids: CASSVSSQETQYF. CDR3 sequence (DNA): TGTGCCAGCAGTGTGTCCAGTCAAGAGACCCAGTACTTC.

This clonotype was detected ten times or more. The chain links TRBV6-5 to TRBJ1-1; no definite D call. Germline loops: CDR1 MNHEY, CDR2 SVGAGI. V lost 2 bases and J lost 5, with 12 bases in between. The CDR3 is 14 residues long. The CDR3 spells CASSYDPPGTEAFF. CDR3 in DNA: TGTGCCAGCAGTTACGACCCCCCGGGGACTGAAGCTTTCTTT.

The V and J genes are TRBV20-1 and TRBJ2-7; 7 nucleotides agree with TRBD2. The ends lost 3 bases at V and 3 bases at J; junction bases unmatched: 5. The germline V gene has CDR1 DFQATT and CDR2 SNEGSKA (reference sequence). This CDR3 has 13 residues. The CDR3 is CSARAASGYEQYV. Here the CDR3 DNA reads TGCAGTGCTAGGGCGGCTAGCGGCTACGAGCAGTACGTC.

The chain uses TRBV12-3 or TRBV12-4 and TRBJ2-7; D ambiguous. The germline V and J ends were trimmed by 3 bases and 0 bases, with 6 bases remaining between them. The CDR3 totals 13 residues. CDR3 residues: CASSFGFSYEQYF. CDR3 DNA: TGTGCCAGCAGTTTCGGGTTCTCCTACGAGCAGTACTTC.